This entry lists 3 T cell receptor beta chains sequenced from one sample in a study of graft-versus-host responses after intestinal transplantation (dated by TCRdb to about 2021). In light of the paper, this sample's time point label describes: cells obtained before transplantation from donor or recipient. Library generation was performed with the immunoSEQ multiplex PCR assay. TCRdb holds this immuneACCESS table with in-frame rearrangements only. Some clones are missing; in checked studies, unresolved V genes explain under half, and the rest has no known cause. This sample holds 100,000 or so clones; 85% to 95% were observed only once. Jointly, the top ten make up 2% to 2.5% of the sample. The antigens of these receptors remain unknown. The starting material was unstimulated CD8+ T cells sorted from spleen or lymph node cells, obtained before intestinal transplant. The receptors stem from a human donor who received an intestinal transplant.

This clone was seen a few times. The genes are TRBV2 and TRBJ2-5; 8 nucleotides align to TRBD1. CDR1 and CDR2 (germline): SNHLY, FYNNEI. V trimming: 5 bases; J trimming: 5 bases; junction bases outside the gene matches: 7. There are 14 residues in the CDR3. CDR3 amino acids: CASSRQGATETQYF. As DNA, the CDR3 is TGTGCCAGCAGTCGTCAGGGGGCAACGGAGACCCAGTACTTC.

V gene TRBV13 combines with J gene TRBJ1-1; TRBD1 might be the D (5 bases). Trimming took 6 bases from V and 7 from J, leaving 15 bases between them. The CDR3 has 13 amino acids. CDR1 is PRHDT, CDR2 FYEKMQ, per germline (reference sequence). CDR3 sequence: CASSWTGTGEAFF. In DNA form, the CDR3 reads TGTGCCAGCAGTTGGACCGGGACTGGTGAAGCTTTCTTT.

There are a few counts of this clone. The chain combines TRBV30 with TRBJ2-2; tentatively, D is TRBD1 (6 bases). Between the trimmed V and J ends, which lost 3 bases and 7 bases, there was a span of 18 bases. CDR1 and CDR2 from the germline V gene are GTSNPN and SVGIG (reference sequence). This CDR3 is built from 15 residues. As DNA, the CDR3 is TGTGCCTGGAGCGTTGGGACAACTCGTTTCGGGGAGCTGTTTTTT. Protein product: CAWSVGTTRFGELFF.